The rows below give T cell receptor beta chains drawn from one sample of a study of a mutant IDH1 vaccine in newly diagnosed glioma. Profiling relied on immunoSEQ multiplex PCR, and the TCRdb table lists in-frame clones only, not all of them. The sample includes about 11,000 clones, around 81% of them seen just once. No antigen is known for these receptors. Material: PBMCs, obtained from a glioma patient whose treatment included an IDH1 peptide vaccine. The receptors here all came from a man aged 25 to 40 with glioma. The CDR3 runs from the conserved cysteine through the conserved F or W. Each record gives: clone size, J gene, D gene, V gene, CDR3 DNA, CDR3 protein. A D gene is named only where the DNA matches it firmly. Clone size is stated in some rows and not others, as once, few, many or a class when expanded.

abundance: few; j_gene: TRBJ1-2; d_gene: -; v_gene: TRBV20-1; CDR3nt: TGCAGTGACAAGGATGGCTACACCTTC; CDR3aa: CSDKDGYTF
abundance: -; j_gene: TRBJ2-6; d_gene: -; v_gene: TRBV7-2; CDR3nt: TGTGCCAGCAGCTTATCCCACTTTAAGGGTCCTGGGGCCAACGTCCTGACTTTC; CDR3aa: CASSLSHFKGPGANVLTF
abundance: -; j_gene: TRBJ1-4; d_gene: -; v_gene: TRBV7-8; CDR3nt: TGTGCCAGCAGCTTAGGTGACCTCAACCCGGGCTACGAAAAACTGTTTTTT; CDR3aa: CASSLGDLNPGYEKLFF
abundance: once; j_gene: TRBJ2-1; d_gene: -; v_gene: TRBV11-3; CDR3nt: TGTGCCAGCAGCTTATGGCGGGGATCCTACAATGAGCAGTTCTTC; CDR3aa: CASSLWRGSYNEQFF
abundance: -; j_gene: TRBJ2-7; d_gene: TRBD2; v_gene: TRBV5-4; CDR3nt: TGTGCCAGCAGCTTGCCAGCGGGAGGGTCCTACGAGCAGTACTTC; CDR3aa: CASSLPAGGSYEQYF
abundance: -; j_gene: TRBJ2-2; d_gene: -; v_gene: TRBV5-1; CDR3nt: TGCGCCAGCAGTGAAGAGGACACCGGGGAGCTGTTTTTT; CDR3aa: CASSEEDTGELFF
abundance: -; j_gene: TRBJ1-3; d_gene: TRBD1; v_gene: TRBV5-1; CDR3nt: TGCGCCAGCAGCTTGACCGGGACAGGGTTCTCTGGAAACACCATATATTTT; CDR3aa: CASSLTGTGFSGNTIYF
abundance: -; j_gene: TRBJ2-4; d_gene: TRBD1; v_gene: TRBV7-9; CDR3nt: TGTGCCAGCAGCTCCCGGGACAGGGTACCGAACTTC; CDR3aa: CASSSRDRVPNF
abundance: -; j_gene: TRBJ2-7; d_gene: TRBD2; v_gene: TRBV5-4; CDR3nt: TGTGCCAGCAGCGTAGAGCGGGACCTCTACGAGCAGTACTTC; CDR3aa: CASSVERDLYEQYF
abundance: -; j_gene: TRBJ2-3; d_gene: -; v_gene: TRBV27; CDR3nt: TGTGCCAGCAGTTTAGGGGATACGCAGTATTTT; CDR3aa: CASSLGDTQYF
abundance: -; j_gene: TRBJ1-2; d_gene: -; v_gene: TRBV19; CDR3nt: TGTGCCAGTAGTATTGGGGGCACGGATGGCTACACCTTC; CDR3aa: CASSIGGTDGYTF
abundance: -; j_gene: TRBJ2-7; d_gene: -; v_gene: TRBV29-1; CDR3nt: TGCAGCGTTGGCCCGGGAGAATACGAGCAGTACTTC; CDR3aa: CSVGPGEYEQYF
abundance: -; j_gene: TRBJ2-7; d_gene: -; v_gene: TRBV19; CDR3nt: TGTGCCAGTAGTATGGGGCTTTACGAGCAGTACTTC; CDR3aa: CASSMGLYEQYF
abundance: -; j_gene: TRBJ2-7; d_gene: -; v_gene: TRBV5-1; CDR3nt: TGCGCCAGCAGCTTGGCAGGGCTAACCTACGAGCAGTACTTC; CDR3aa: CASSLAGLTYEQYF
abundance: -; j_gene: TRBJ1-5; d_gene: -; v_gene: TRBV7-2; CDR3nt: TGTGCCAGCAGCTTAGGGGAGGGGATTCAGCCCCAGCATTTT; CDR3aa: CASSLGEGIQPQHF
abundance: -; j_gene: TRBJ1-2; d_gene: TRBD1; v_gene: TRBV4-1; CDR3nt: TGCGCCAGCAGCCAATTGTTGGGGCGGGGACAGAACTATGGCTACACCTTC; CDR3aa: CASSQLLGRGQNYGYTF
abundance: once; j_gene: TRBJ1-5; d_gene: TRBD1; v_gene: TRBV19; CDR3nt: TGTGCCAGTAGTATAGAGGGACAGCATAGCAATCAGCCCCAGCATTTT; CDR3aa: CASSIEGQHSNQPQHF
abundance: -; j_gene: TRBJ1-1; d_gene: -; v_gene: TRBV6-1; CDR3nt: TGTGCCAGCAGTTACGCGGAAGAAGCTTTCTTT; CDR3aa: CASSYAEEAFF
abundance: once; j_gene: TRBJ1-1; d_gene: -; v_gene: TRBV10-3; CDR3nt: TGTGCCATCAGTGAGGGGACAAAAGCTTTCTTT; CDR3aa: CAISEGTKAFF
abundance: -; j_gene: TRBJ2-7; d_gene: -; v_gene: TRBV11-2; CDR3nt: TGTGCCAGCAGCTTAGGGAATGGGGGACGCGAGCAGTACTTC; CDR3aa: CASSLGNGGREQYF
abundance: -; j_gene: TRBJ2-7; d_gene: -; v_gene: TRBV12-5; CDR3nt: TGTGCTAGTATTCGAGAATTCTCCTACGAGCAGTACTTC; CDR3aa: CASIREFSYEQYF
abundance: -; j_gene: TRBJ2-2; d_gene: TRBD2; v_gene: TRBV4-2; CDR3nt: TGTGCCAGCAGCCAAGAAGCCAGCGGGATTAACACCGGGGAGCTGTTTTTT; CDR3aa: CASSQEASGINTGELFF